The rows below give T cell receptor beta chains drawn from one sample of a study of neoadjuvant anti-PD-1 for oral cavity cancer. Clones were sequenced by immunoSEQ multiplex PCR, and TCRdb holds only the in-frame ones, with some missing. The table includes 15,000 to 20,000 clones, approximately 70% detected once. Sequencing was performed on PBMCs, taken before nivolumab (anti-PD-1) treatment. Source of these receptors: a person aged 35 to 85 with oral cavity squamous cell carcinoma. CDR3s include the opening cysteine and the closing phenylalanine or tryptophan. The order of the fields is J gene, clone size, V gene, D gene, CDR3 protein. A D gene is named only where the DNA matches it firmly. Size is stated for part of the rows, as once, few or many counts, or as a class when the clone is expanded.

>TRBJ1-4|once|TRBV7-9|NA
CASSRDAEEKLFF
>TRBJ1-1|NA|TRBV5-1|TRBD1
CASAPSGTGGWTEAFF
>TRBJ2-7|NA|TRBV29-1|TRBD2
CSVEGAGTTTNEQYF
>TRBJ2-2|NA|TRBV5-6|NA
CASSSPIGGAGELFF
>TRBJ1-2|NA|TRBV2|TRBD1
CASMGQANYGYTF
>TRBJ1-4|once|TRBV27|NA
CASRTPPSEKLFF
>TRBJ1-2|NA|TRBV7-2|NA
CASSPEVVGYGYTF
>TRBJ2-7|few|TRBV18|NA
CASSPSQGSRGEQYF
>TRBJ2-7|NA|TRBV9|TRBD2
CASSLAGGPGEQYF
>TRBJ1-1|NA|TRBV29-1|NA
CSVEEGRVNTEAFF
>TRBJ2-1|NA|TRBV29-1|TRBD2
CSVAGGRVNEQFF
>TRBJ2-1|NA|TRBV5-1|TRBD2
CASSHKERGDNEQFF
>TRBJ2-5|few|TRBV14|TRBD2
CASRLAGDRETQYF
>TRBJ2-1|NA|TRBV6-4|TRBD2
CASKPLAGGNEQFF
>TRBJ1-2|few|TRBV5-1|NA
CASSTGLDNYGYTF
>TRBJ2-7|NA|TRBV6-1|TRBD1
CASRRDSVYEQYF
>TRBJ1-4|NA|TRBV30|NA
CAWSEGSEKLFF
>TRBJ1-1|NA|TRBV6-6|NA
CASSYEGTGEAFF
>TRBJ2-5|NA|TRBV7-9|TRBD2
CASSLVGLAETQYF
>TRBJ2-3|NA|TRBV19|TRBD2
CASSLGLAGGADTQYF
>TRBJ2-1|NA|TRBV9|TRBD2
CASSARLAGGNEQFF
>TRBJ1-1|NA|TRBV14|NA
CASSKQVSNTEAFF
>TRBJ2-1|NA|TRBV19|NA
CASRSPGQPRDEQFF
>TRBJ2-2|NA|TRBV7-3|NA
CASSLTLRTELFF
>TRBJ2-1|NA|TRBV30|NA
CAWSFSLGVGSEQFF
>TRBJ2-5|NA|TRBV6-5|TRBD2
CASSFYSGSQETQYF
>TRBJ2-5|NA|TRBV6-1|NA
CASSVGLSVETQYF
>TRBJ1-4|NA|TRBV19|TRBD1
CASSAQGVANEKLFF
>TRBJ2-2|NA|TRBV30|TRBD2
CAWMAGGLNTGELFF
>TRBJ1-1|few|TRBV11-3|NA
CASSLGSGSGTEAFF
>TRBJ2-1|NA|TRBV19|TRBD2
CASRGSGTSLYDEQFF
>TRBJ2-6|few|TRBV18|TRBD1
CASSPPTGAPFSGANVLTF
>TRBJ1-1|NA|TRBV5-6|NA
CASSPGTDEAFF
>TRBJ2-7|NA|TRBV6-1|TRBD1
CASSEGWDSEQYF
>TRBJ2-7|NA|TRBV19|NA
CASSTQGTEQYF
>TRBJ1-5|NA|TRBV6-6|TRBD1
CASSSDRDPYWPQHF
>TRBJ2-5|few|TRBV27|TRBD2
CASWTRLAGTRQETQYF
>TRBJ1-5|few|TRBV19|TRBD1
CASSGTGTEISNQPQHF
>TRBJ2-2|few|TRBV2|NA
CASKASANTGELFF
>TRBJ2-7|NA|TRBV5-4|NA
CASSSSLAYEQYF
>TRBJ2-7|NA|TRBV28|NA
CASSLSGAGAEYF
>TRBJ1-2|few|TRBV20-1|NA
CSASGGYGYTF
>TRBJ2-1|NA|TRBV6-4|NA
CAIRRRDYNEQFF
>TRBJ1-5|NA|TRBV7-2|TRBD1
CASSLSGQGWQPQHF
>TRBJ1-1|few|TRBV5-1|NA
CASSSTGPPNTEAFF
>TRBJ2-7|NA|TRBV5-1|NA
CASSPRRDITYEQYF
>TRBJ1-5|once|TRBV6-6|NA
CASREDTENQPQHF